The T cell receptor beta chain under discussion was sequenced for a study of T cells in Graves' hyperthyroidism and ophthalmopathy. On the study more broadly: Peripheral blood was drawn at first diagnosis, prior to all treatment.

The study defined stable Graves' hyperthyroidism as no ophthalmopathy progression within 18 months. Patients aged 18 to 65 had newly diagnosed hyperthyroidism of under 2 months' duration. Any patient presenting with uncontrolled infection, other autoimmune disease, pregnancy or lactation was left out. What was amplified from RNA transcripts were TCR beta CDR3 regions. A set of HTBI primers served as the primers for a first-round RT-PCR of the TCR CDR3. TCRdb re-called the multiplex PCR reads through MiXCR, storing one row per CDR3 protein. This repertoire shows about 560,000 distinct CDR3 sequences, 13% to 15% found once; its top ten account for about 15%. Germline V gene data show CDR1 as SNHLY and CDR2 as FYNNEI. This CDR3 has 14 residues. As to this clonotype: With a much larger clone just one base away, this may be a read error.

The TCR was taken from a woman aged 40 to 50 with Graves' hyperthyroidism. The chain joins TRBV2 to TRBJ2-7; 12 nucleotides line up with TRBD2. The sequenced sample was blood. CDR3: CAGSESSGRVEQYF. The CDR3 DNA follows: TGTGCCGGCAGTGAATCTAGCGGGAGGGTCGAGCAGTACTTC. Drawing the rest from reference TRBV2 and TRBJ2-7, the complete variable domain is EPEVTQTPSHQVTQMGQEVILRCVPISNHLYFYWYRQILGQKVEFLVSFYNNEISEKSEIFDDQFSVERPDGSNFTLKIRSTKLEDSAMYFCAGSESSGRVEQYFGPGTRLTVT.